This entry describes one T cell receptor beta chain. Its antigen remains unidentified. The data belong to a study of T cell clones after liver transplantation. At the level of the study: Standard immunosuppression, with no induction, continued until 12-24 months after transplant. Study-level points and caveats: Small, mixed patient groups and varying post-transplant times limit these conclusions. In a couple of subjects, few donor cells limited the measurable donor-reactive repertoire.

Germline V lookup: CDR1 SGHTA, CDR2 FQGTGA. This CDR3 spans 16 amino acids. V shed 3 bases, J shed 6 bases, and the junction held 11 bases outside the gene matches. Assay: immunoSEQ multiplex PCR; the TCRdb copy retains only in-frame clones and omits some. Of under 55,000 clones listed, about nine tenths are singletons. The clonotype was recovered from a human patient who received a liver transplant. Some T cells may be provided by the graft donor. The V and J genes are TRBV7-3 and TRBJ2-1; TRBD2 matches at 7 bases. The specimen was CD8+ T cells from blood, collected 12 months after liver transplant. The CDR3 bases are TGTGCCAGCAGCTTCGGCGGGAGACCTGTGGGCAATGAGCAGTTCTTC. Protein product: CASSFGGRPVGNEQFF.